A single sample is the source of the 30 T cell receptor beta chains below, sequenced in a study of T cells expressing NK-cell markers. Reprocessing the 5' RACE reads, TCRdb reports a single entry for every CDR3 protein and omits DNA. Here the sample table reports a few hundred thousand distinct CDR3 sequences. The sample taken for sequencing was blood T cells: a sorted CD56 or NKG2C T cell subset, CD4+ or CD8+ T cells, or bulk PBMC T cells (not recorded which). These receptor sequences come from a man aged 18 to 69 in good health.

V is TRBV20-1 and J is TRBJ2-3. This CDR3 has 15 residues. Per the germline V gene, CDR1 is DFQATT and CDR2 is SNEGSKA (reference sequence). This chain's CDR3 is CSARMGGTSTDTQYF.

The chain couples TRBV7-9 to TRBJ2-1; absent DNA, TCRdb's TRBD1 call cannot be checked. The germline V gene has CDR1 SEHNR and CDR2 FQNEAQ (reference sequence). The CDR3 contains 12 residues. The CDR3 protein is CASSLLSTSEFF.

The CDR3 loop reads CASSKVIAGPPNTQYF. The chain has TRBV21-1 and TRBJ2-5; lacking DNA, the TRBD2 call made by TCRdb goes unchecked. TRBV21-1 is deemed a pseudogene. The length of the CDR3 is 16 residues.

CDR3 residues: CASSSLTGSSNEKLFF. The genes are TRBV5-1 and TRBJ1-4; the TRBD1 assignment by TCRdb is unverifiable without DNA. Germline V CDR1 and CDR2: SGHRS, YFSETQ. The CDR3 spans 16 residues.

The CDR3 loop reads CASSTGTGTEQYF. This chain joins TRBV28 and TRBJ2-7; the TRBD1 assignment by TCRdb is unverifiable without DNA. The CDR3 length is 13 residues. Germline assignment: CDR1 MDHEN and CDR2 SYDVKM.

The rearrangement uses TRBV6-2 or TRBV6-3 and TRBJ1-5. Germline V gene sequence: CDR1 MNHEY, CDR2 SVGEGT. The CDR3 extends over 14 amino acids. The CDR3 reads CASSYSQTAQPQHF.

The V and J genes are TRBV20-1 and TRBJ2-7; TCRdb lists TRBD2, though no DNA is available to test this call. This CDR3 is 18 amino acids long. Germline assignment: CDR1 DFQATT and CDR2 SNEGSKA (reference sequence). CDR3 region: CSARLQASGGVSSYEQYF.

The CDR3 protein is CASSAEQRTEAFF. The chain employs TRBV7-2 and TRBJ1-1. CDR3 length: 13 residues. The germline V gene encodes CDR1 SGHTA and CDR2 FQGNSA.

This chain links TRBV4-2 with TRBJ2-2; TCRdb's D call, TRBD1, is unchecked because there is no DNA. CDR3 size: 15 residues. The germline V gene encodes CDR1 LGHNA and CDR2 YNFKEQ. The chain's CDR3 is CASSYGQGTAGELFF.

The chain joins TRBV13 to TRBJ2-7; with no DNA, the TCRdb D assignment of TRBD1 cannot be verified. Germline lookup yields CDR1 PRHDT and CDR2 FYEKMQ (reference sequence). The CDR3 spans 14 residues. The CDR3 loop reads CASSSTGGPYEQYF.

This chain joins TRBV20-1 and TRBJ2-3; TCRdb indicates TRBD2, and absent DNA this call remains unverified. CDR3 length equals 15 residues. From germline, CDR1 is DFQATT and CDR2 SNEGSKA (reference sequence). CDR3 sequence: CSATPSGGRGDTQYF.

This rearrangement joins TRBV6-1 to TRBJ1-6. CDR1 and CDR2 (germline): MNHNS, SASEGT. The CDR3 length is 13 residues. This CDR3 reads CASSKTSGSPLHF.

J is TRBJ2-2 and V is TRBV2. This CDR3 is built from 14 residues. Germline assignment: CDR1 SNHLY and CDR2 FYNNEI. CDR3 residues: CASGGGSNTGELFF.

The chain joins TRBV7-2 to TRBJ1-2. This CDR3 has 14 residues. Per germline, CDR1 SGHTA and CDR2 FQGNSA. CDR3 amino acids: CASSLTQVPYGYTF.

The chain is built from TRBV6-5 and TRBJ1-1; there is no DNA to check the TCRdb D call of TRBD1. The V gene's germline CDR1 is MNHEY and CDR2 SVGAGI. The CDR3 spans 16 residues. CDR3 sequence reads: CASSYVRVGQNTEAFF.

The chain combines TRBV6-1 with TRBJ1-6; TCRdb gives TRBD1 as the D gene, but with no DNA this cannot be confirmed. This CDR3 spans 16 amino acids. Germline values: CDR1 MNHNS, CDR2 SASEGT. This CDR3 reads CASSEAVGGPNSPLHF.

The rearrangement links TRBV9 to TRBJ1-1; TCRdb indicates TRBD1, and absent DNA this call remains unverified. Germline V gene data show CDR1 as SGDLS and CDR2 as YYNGEE. This CDR3 is built from 15 residues. CDR3 sequence: CASSKMTGGNTEAFF.

The rearrangement joins TRBV15 to TRBJ2-5; lacking DNA, the TRBD1 call made by TCRdb goes unchecked. Germline V gene lookup returns CDR1 LNHNV and CDR2 YYDKDF (reference sequence). The CDR3 contains 16 residues. CDR3 in amino acids: CATSRAWGGPQETQYF.

The chain is built from TRBV6-2 or TRBV6-3 and TRBJ2-7; the TCRdb D gene call, TRBD1, has no DNA to confirm it. The CDR3 runs to 15 residues. The germline V gene has CDR1 MNHEY and CDR2 SVGEGT. CDR3 sequence: CASGGGQGTTYEQYF.

CDR3 in amino acids: CASSRERQSNTEAFF. The chain employs TRBV18 and TRBJ1-1. The CDR3 is 15 residues long. The germline CDR1 and CDR2 sequences are KGHSH and LQKENI.

The chain carries TRBV6-1 and TRBJ2-5; TCRdb indicates TRBD1, and absent DNA this call remains unverified. CDR1 is MNHNS and CDR2 is SASEGT in the germline V gene. There are 16 residues in the CDR3. CDR3 loop: CASSRWTGDAGKTQYF.

The V gene is TRBV18, the J gene TRBJ1-1; TCRdb picks TRBD1, but there is no DNA to check that call. The CDR3 has 13 residues. Germline-derived CDR1 and CDR2 are KGHSH and LQKENI. The CDR3 here is CASSPNRDTEAFF.

The J gene is TRBJ2-5, the V gene TRBV3-1. CDR1 is LGHDT, CDR2 YNNKEL, per germline (reference sequence). The CDR3 consists of 13 residues. The CDR3: CASSQGGWETQYF.

This chain uses TRBV4-2 with TRBJ1-1. This CDR3 has 14 amino acids. The germline V gene has CDR1 LGHNA and CDR2 YNFKEQ. The CDR3 spells CASSNEKGTTEAFF.

The J gene is TRBJ1-1, the V gene TRBV5-6; TCRdb's assignment of TRBD1 cannot be checked, as there is no DNA. Germline V gives CDR1 SGHDT, CDR2 YYEEEE. The CDR3 sequence is 16 residues long. The CDR3 loop reads CASSPPLRQGGDEAFF.

The V gene is TRBV15, the J gene TRBJ2-3. The CDR3 sequence is 14 residues long. Germline V gene sequence: CDR1 LNHNV, CDR2 YYDKDF (reference sequence). The CDR3 loop is CATSTYKSTDTQYF.

This chain links TRBV6-2 or TRBV6-3 with TRBJ2-7; without DNA, the TCRdb call of TRBD2 cannot be checked. Germline CDR1 MNHEY, CDR2 SVGEGT. This CDR3 is built from 12 residues. The CDR3 protein is CASSSRGNEQYF.

CDR3 residues: CASSVRGEASSEAFF. The chain has TRBV9 and TRBJ1-1. The CDR3 totals 15 residues. Germline V gene data show CDR1 as SGDLS and CDR2 as YYNGEE.

The chain links TRBV27 to TRBJ2-7; TCRdb's assignment of TRBD1 cannot be checked, as there is no DNA. CDR1 MNHEY and CDR2 SMNVEV come from the germline V gene (reference sequence). The CDR3 is 14 residues long. The CDR3 reads CASTITGTSHEQYF.

The chain is built from TRBV20-1 and TRBJ1-1; TCRdb's D call, TRBD1, is unchecked because there is no DNA. CDR1 and CDR2 from the germline V gene are DFQATT and SNEGSKA (reference sequence). The CDR3 length is 13 residues. This CDR3 reads CSARRSGVGEAFF.